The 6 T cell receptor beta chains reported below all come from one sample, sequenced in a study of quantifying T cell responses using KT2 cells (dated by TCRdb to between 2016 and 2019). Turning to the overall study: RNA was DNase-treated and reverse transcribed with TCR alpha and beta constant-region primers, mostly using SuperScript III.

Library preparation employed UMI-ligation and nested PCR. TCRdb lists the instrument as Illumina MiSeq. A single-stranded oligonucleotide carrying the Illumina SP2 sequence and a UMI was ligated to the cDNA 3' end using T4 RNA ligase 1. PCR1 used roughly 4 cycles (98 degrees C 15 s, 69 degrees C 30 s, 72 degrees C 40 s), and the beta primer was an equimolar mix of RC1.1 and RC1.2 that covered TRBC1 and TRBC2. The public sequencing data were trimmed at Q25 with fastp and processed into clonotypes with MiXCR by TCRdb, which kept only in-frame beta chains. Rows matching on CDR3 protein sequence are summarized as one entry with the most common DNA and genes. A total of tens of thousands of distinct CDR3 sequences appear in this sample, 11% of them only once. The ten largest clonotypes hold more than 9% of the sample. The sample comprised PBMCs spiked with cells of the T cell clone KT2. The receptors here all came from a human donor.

The CDR3 coding sequence is TGTGCCAGCAGTGCGGGGGAAACAGATACGCAGTATTTT. Residues: CASSAGETDTQYF. The chain has TRBV6-4 and TRBJ2-3; a possible D gene is TRBD2 (6 bases). The CDR3 loop spans 13 amino acids. V was cut by 4 bases and J by 3 bases, with 8 bases left in between. From germline, CDR1 is MRHNA and CDR2 SNTAGT.

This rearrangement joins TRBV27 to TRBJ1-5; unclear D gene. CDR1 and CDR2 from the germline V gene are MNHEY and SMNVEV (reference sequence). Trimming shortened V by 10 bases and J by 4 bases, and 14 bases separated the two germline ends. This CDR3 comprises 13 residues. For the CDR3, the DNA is TGTGCCACCTATCCGACACAAAATCAGCCCCAGCATTTT. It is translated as CATYPTQNQPQHF.

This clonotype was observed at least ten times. CDR3 amino acids: CAISASRDRGRDTQYF. The CDR3 DNA reads TGTGCCATCAGTGCATCCCGGGACAGGGGGCGGGATACGCAGTATTTT. The chain couples TRBV10-3 to TRBJ2-3; 12 bases fit TRBD1. Germline V gene sequence: CDR1 ENHRY, CDR2 SYGVKD. Trimming cost V 4 bases and J 6 bases; bases outside gene matches: 8. The CDR3 contains 16 residues.

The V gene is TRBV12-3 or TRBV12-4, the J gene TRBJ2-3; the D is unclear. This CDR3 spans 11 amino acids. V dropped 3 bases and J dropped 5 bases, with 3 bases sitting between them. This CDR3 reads CASSFLDTQYF. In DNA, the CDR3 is TGTGCCAGCAGTTTCCTAGATACGCAGTATTTT.

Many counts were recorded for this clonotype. The CDR3 sequence is CASSLEGGRADTQYF. The CDR3 coding sequence is TGTGCCAGCAGCTTAGAGGGGGGCCGCGCAGATACGCAGTATTTT. The genes are TRBV7-2 and TRBJ2-3; either TRBD1 or TRBD2 may supply D (6 bases each). Trimming left V 1 base short and J 4 bases short, with 12 bases between. The CDR3 runs 15 residues. CDR1 is SGHTA and CDR2 is FQGNSA in the germline V gene.

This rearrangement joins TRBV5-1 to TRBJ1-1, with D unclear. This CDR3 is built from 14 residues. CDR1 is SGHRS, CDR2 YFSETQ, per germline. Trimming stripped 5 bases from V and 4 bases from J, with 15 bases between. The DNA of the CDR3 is TGCGCCAGCAGGCACCAGCCAGGAGGCACTGAAGCTTTCTTT. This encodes CASRHQPGGTEAFF.